The T cell receptor (beta chain) under discussion was sequenced for a study of PD-L1 blockade in urothelial cancer. The wider study: Each participant's history included 0 to 3 prior chemotherapy regimens. General observations from the study: Patients with below-median pretreatment blood clonality survived longer.

Time point in this sample: pretreatment peripheral blood. It was locally advanced or metastatic urothelial carcinoma that patients had. Assay used: immunoSEQ multiplex PCR; TCRdb lists only in-frame clones, some missing. This table has roughly 54,000 clones, roughly 87% appearing once. The CDR3 is made up of 13 amino acids. V shed 4 bases and J shed 5 bases, with 8 bases lying between them. The V gene's germline CDR1 is SEHNR and CDR2 FQNEAQ (reference sequence). To note about this clone: Its antigen is undetermined.

The rearrangement joins TRBV7-9 to TRBJ2-2, with D unclear. Sequences were derived from PBMCs, sampled around atezolizumab (anti-PD-L1) treatment. The sequence derives from a woman between 55 and 75 years old with urothelial cancer. The CDR3 region is CASSSTVTGELFF. CDR3 coding DNA: TGTGCCAGCAGCTCCACAGTGACCGGGGAGCTGTTTTTT.